What follows are 20 T cell receptor beta chains derived from one specimen sequenced in a study of blood T cells in healthy people across ages (dated by TCRdb to between 2015 and 2017). The library was built by means of 5' RACE. Sequencing relied on an Illumina HiSeq 2500. A second PCR of about 7 to 12 cycles was run with a J-beta primer mix and a sample-barcoded 5' primer. Using fastp at Q25 and MiXCR, TCRdb reprocessed the public reads and kept productive beta chains. Merged by CDR3 protein, the rows form single entries marked with the most common genes and DNA. The sample table lists about 570,000 distinct CDR3 sequences, 27% of them with a count of one. Of the sample, around a sixth is held by the ten largest clones. The material sequenced was blood. The receptors derive from a woman aged 70-85 years in good health.

The rearrangement joins TRBV20-1 to TRBJ1-2, with D possibly TRBD1 on 5 matching bases. V was trimmed by 3 bases and J by 3 bases, leaving 14 bases between them. CDR3 length: 14 amino acids. The germline V gene has CDR1 DFQATT and CDR2 SNEGSKA (reference sequence). CDR3 region: CSASRQGYDYGYTF. DNA of the CDR3: TGCAGTGCTAGTCGGCAGGGATACGACTATGGCTACACCTTC.

This rearrangement joins TRBV9 to TRBJ2-5, with 9 bases identical to TRBD2. This CDR3 contains 14 residues. The V segment lost 3 bases and the J segment 11 bases; nucleotides outside the gene matches: 11. Germline loops: CDR1 SGDLS, CDR2 YYNGEE. CDR3 sequence: CASSGIAGEYEQYF. CDR3 DNA sequence: TGTGCCAGCAGCGGGATAGCGGGAGAATATGAGCAGTACTTC.

This clonotype was seen only a few times. One end of the junction fails to match germline, which may point to a read error. The V call is TRBV7-3, the J call TRBJ1-4; D may be TRBD1 (6 bases). This CDR3 has 17 amino acids. Germline V gives CDR1 SGHTA, CDR2 FQGTGA. The CDR3 protein is CAGSFLRGAGLNEKLFF. DNA of the CDR3: TGTGCCGGCAGCTTCCTAAGGGGGGCAGGGCTAAATGAAAAACTGTTTTTT.

In its sample, this clonotype was seen a few times. The J gene is TRBJ1-1, the V gene TRBV7-2; TRBD1 matches 7 bases. The CDR3 runs 14 residues. Trimming removed 2 bases from V and 5 bases from J; junction bases left unmatched: 5. Germline CDR1 SGHTA, CDR2 FQGNSA. CDR3 in amino acids: CASSLQGGWTEAFF. The CDR3 DNA sequence: TGTGCCAGCAGCTTACAGGGGGGGTGGACTGAAGCTTTCTTT.

In this sample, this clonotype turned up a few times. CDR3 DNA: TGTGCCAGCGGGACAGTTATAGCTAATGAAAAACTGTTTTTT. Residues: CASGTVIANEKLFF. This chain links TRBV2 with TRBJ1-4; 7 nucleotides align to TRBD1. Germline values: CDR1 SNHLY, CDR2 FYNNEI. V lost 8 bases to trimming and J lost 3 bases; unmatched junction nucleotides: 6. The CDR3 has 14 amino acids.

The J gene is TRBJ1-6, the V gene TRBV5-1; perhaps TRBD1 as D (5 bases). This CDR3 spans 14 amino acids. Germline loops: CDR1 SGHRS, CDR2 YFSETQ. V was shortened by 4 bases and J by 8 bases, with 13 bases between the two germline ends. The CDR3 DNA reads TGCGCCAGCAGCGCAGGGTATGGCGATTCACCCCTCCACTTT. This translates into CASSAGYGDSPLHF.

This clonotype has more than one count but fewer than ten. The genes are TRBV12-3 or TRBV12-4 and TRBJ1-3; D gene unclear. The V end lost 6 bases, the J end lost 4 bases, and 13 bases lay between the germline ends. The CDR3 has 14 amino acids. In nucleotides, the CDR3 is TGTGCCAGCAGATACCGGGGAACCGGAAACACCATATATTTT. Translation: CASRYRGTGNTIYF.

This clonotype appeared a few times. V is TRBV7-9 and J is TRBJ2-7; a weak D match, TRBD1 (6 bases). With 7 bases removed from V and 3 bases from J, the gap between germline ends came to 13 bases. The CDR3 spans 13 residues. Germline CDR1 reads SEHNR; CDR2 reads FQNEAQ (reference sequence). The CDR3 loop reads CASTGRGIYEQYF. Here the CDR3 DNA reads TGTGCCAGCACCGGAAGGGGGATCTACGAGCAGTACTTC.

This clonotype has a handful of counts. The J gene is TRBJ1-4, the V gene TRBV9, with TRBD1 matching over 7 bases. The CDR3 has 14 residues. V lost 7 bases to trimming and J lost 7 bases; unmatched junction nucleotides: 10. The germline V gene has CDR1 SGDLS and CDR2 YYNGEE. CDR3 amino acids: CASGAPGTVEKLFF. In DNA form, the CDR3 reads TGTGCCAGCGGCGCCCCGGGGACAGTTGAAAAACTGTTTTTT.

About this clonotype: Its ends do not fully match the called genes, so a read error is possible. The chain employs TRBV7-9 and TRBJ1-2; possible D gene TRBD1, 6 bases. Germline V gene data show CDR1 as SEHNR and CDR2 as FQNEAQ (reference sequence). The CDR3 spans 13 residues. The CDR3 region is CAGSFQGSYGYTF. CDR3 DNA sequence: TGTGCCGGCAGCTTCCAGGGGAGTTATGGCTACACCTTC.

This clonotype was seen a single time. This sequence joins TRBV28 and TRBJ2-7; 12 bases fit TRBD2. Germline lookup yields CDR1 MDHEN and CDR2 SYDVKM. V shed 8 bases and J 1 base; nucleotides not matched to a gene: 15. CDR3 length: 18 residues. The CDR3 DNA is TGTGCCAGCGGAGGGACTAGCGGGCCCGCAGGGGTTTCCTACGAGCAGTACTTC. Protein: CASGGTSGPAGVSYEQYF. Variable domain in full (rest from reference TRBV28 and TRBJ2-7): DVKVTQSSRYLVKRTGEKVFLECVQDMDHENMFWYRQDPGLGLRLIYFSYDVKMKEKGDIPEGYSVSREKKERFSLILESASTNQTSMYLCASGGTSGPAGVSYEQYFGPGTRLTVT.

This clonotype was seen only once. The rearrangement links TRBV9 to TRBJ1-2; D unresolved. Germline CDR1 and CDR2: SGDLS and YYNGEE. V lost 0 bases and J 5 bases, leaving 8 bases between the germline ends. This CDR3 is 13 amino acids long. CDR3 in amino acids: CASSVGYGYGYTF. The CDR3 coding sequence is TGTGCCAGCAGCGTAGGTTATGGGTATGGCTACACCTTC.

In this sample, this clonotype turned up many times. This chain joins TRBV4-2 and TRBJ2-5, with D perhaps TRBD2 (6 bases). Germline V gene data show CDR1 as LGHNA and CDR2 as YNFKEQ. Deletions cut 0 bases from V and 2 bases from J, with 16 bases between. The CDR3 is 17 residues long. The CDR3 protein is CASSQDVGTSRQETQYF. CDR3 in DNA: TGTGCCAGCAGCCAAGACGTCGGAACTAGCAGACAAGAGACCCAGTACTTC.

In this sample, this clonotype turned up a few times. The chain carries TRBV7-2 and TRBJ2-5; TRBD1 matches at 7 bases. The V and J ends lost 4 bases and 1 base, in that order; junction bases with no gene match: 6. The germline CDR1 and CDR2 sequences are SGHTA and FQGNSA. The length of the CDR3 is 15 residues. The CDR3 region is CASSSRDSRQETQYF. In DNA form, the CDR3 reads TGTGCCAGCAGCTCACGGGACAGTCGCCAAGAGACCCAGTACTTC.

The V call is TRBV29-1, the J call TRBJ1-2; D gene ambiguous. Germline-derived CDR1 and CDR2 are SQVTM and ANQGSEA. The CDR3 totals 13 residues. V shed 3 bases and J shed 4 bases, with 12 bases lying between them. In DNA, the CDR3 is TGCAGCGTTGACTTAACCTCTAGCTATGGCTACACCTTC. The encoded protein is CSVDLTSSYGYTF.

The V gene is TRBV23-1, the J gene TRBJ1-4, with no clear D. TRBV23-1 is filed as an ORF, its function uncertain. The CDR3 spans 13 residues. The V end lost 0 bases, the J end lost 7 bases, and 6 bases lay between the germline ends. In DNA form, the CDR3 reads TGCGCCAGCAGTCAATCGAAAGGTGAAAAACTGTTTTTT. Protein sequence: CASSQSKGEKLFF.

This clonotype has a count of ten or more. The CDR3 here is CASSERAGDQETQYF. The CDR3 nucleotides are TGTGCCAGCAGTGAGCGAGCGGGGGACCAAGAGACCCAGTACTTC. This sequence joins TRBV6-4 and TRBJ2-5, with 8 nucleotides matching TRBD2. V dropped 3 bases and J dropped 0; count of bases not matched to a gene: 3. The germline CDR1 and CDR2 sequences are MRHNA and SNTAGT. The length of the CDR3 is 15 residues.

The chain recombines TRBV3-1 with TRBJ1-4; no firm D call. This CDR3 has 14 residues. Germline loops: CDR1 LGHDT, CDR2 YNNKEL (reference sequence). The V end was cut by 4 bases, the J end by 7 bases, with 13 bases between. The CDR3 reads CASSLPWRGEKLFF. CDR3 nucleotides: TGTGCCAGCAGCCTCCCCTGGCGGGGTGAAAAACTGTTTTTT.

The chain joins TRBV12-3 or TRBV12-4 to TRBJ2-7; 10 nucleotides line up with TRBD2. The better agreement between TRBJ2-1 and the DNA end casts doubt on the J call. This CDR3 spans 16 amino acids. The CDR3 bases are TGTGCCAGCAGTTTGGCCAGCGGGGGGGTCTACAATGAGCAGTTCTTC. Translation: CASSLASGGVYNEQFF.

The V gene is TRBV4-3, the J gene TRBJ2-3; D is perhaps TRBD2 (7 bases). Trimming removed 4 bases at V and 3 bases at J, with 20 bases between. Germline loops: CDR1 LGHNA, CDR2 YSLEER. This CDR3 region has 17 residues. The CDR3 here is CASSPWGGGEGTDTQYF. DNA of the CDR3: TGCGCCAGCAGCCCCTGGGGAGGGGGAGAGGGGACAGATACGCAGTATTTT.